There are a few counts of the clone carrying this T cell receptor (beta chain). Its antigen remains unidentified. The sample originates from a study of T cell responses to AZD1222 COVID-19 vaccine. For the study at large: Second-dose intervals near 4 or 12 weeks were combined.

Some clones are missing from TCRdb's copy, which holds only in-frame ones; the method was immunoSEQ multiplex PCR. The data contain approximately 80,000 clones, roughly nine tenths of them seen just once; the ten biggest clones take up 31%. Findings and caveats of the study: Spike-specific TCR breadth and depth were elevated following two AZD1222 doses. Among spike-specific TCRs, nearly half reportedly target unmutated variant regions. Clonal diversity may have been underestimated, and the donors were mostly white British, with more females than males.

The origin of this receptor is an adult in good health. The sequenced sample was peripheral blood, obtained on day 0 of AZD1222 vaccination.

The CDR3 DNA sequence: TGTGCCTGGAGTTCAGGCTCTAAGCAGCCCCAGCATTTT. Its translation: CAWSSGSKQPQHF. J is TRBJ1-5 and V is TRBV30; D unresolved. The CDR3 has 13 residues. Germline CDR1 reads GTSNPN; CDR2 reads SVGIG (reference sequence). Trimming took off 2 bases at V and 7 bases at J, with 12 bases between the two ends.